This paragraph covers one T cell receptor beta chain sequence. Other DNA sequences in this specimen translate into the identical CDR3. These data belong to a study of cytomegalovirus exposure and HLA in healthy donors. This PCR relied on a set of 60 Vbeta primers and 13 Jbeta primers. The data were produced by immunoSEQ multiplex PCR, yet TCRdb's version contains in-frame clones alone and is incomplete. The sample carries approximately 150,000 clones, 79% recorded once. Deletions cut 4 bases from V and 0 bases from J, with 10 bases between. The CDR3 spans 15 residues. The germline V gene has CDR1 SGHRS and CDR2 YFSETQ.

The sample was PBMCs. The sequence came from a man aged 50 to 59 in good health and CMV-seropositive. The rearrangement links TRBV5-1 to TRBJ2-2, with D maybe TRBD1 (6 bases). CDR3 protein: CASSPGTSNTGELFF. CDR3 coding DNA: TGCGCCAGCAGCCCGGGGACATCGAACACCGGGGAGCTGTTTTTT.